These 25 T cell receptor beta chains came from one sample sequenced in a study of cytomegalovirus exposure and HLA in healthy donors. PCR involved 60 Vbeta and 13 Jbeta primers. Sequencing was performed with immunoSEQ multiplex PCR; in TCRdb, only in-frame clones are kept and a portion is missing. The sample records about 150,000 clones, 70% to 80% being singletons. Sequenced sample: PBMCs. The receptors stem from a man younger than 45 in good health and CMV-seropositive.

This rearrangement joins TRBV4-1 to TRBJ2-2, with 7 bases that match TRBD1. The germline V gene has CDR1 MGHRA and CDR2 YSYEKL. V shed 3 bases and J 2 bases; nucleotides not matched to a gene: 3. This CDR3 contains 15 residues. The CDR3 is CASSQRQGNTGELFF. DNA of the CDR3: TGCGCCAGCAGCCAGAGACAGGGTAACACCGGGGAGCTGTTTTTT.

The chain uses TRBV15 and TRBJ2-3; TRBD2 is a possible D gene (5 bases). There are 13 residues in the CDR3. Germline CDR1 reads LNHNV; CDR2 reads YYDKDF (reference sequence). V gave up 8 bases and J gave up 0 bases, with 9 bases separating them. The CDR3 here is CATSGVSTDTQYF. The DNA of the CDR3 is TGTGCCACCTCCGGGGTTAGCACAGATACGCAGTATTTT.

The chain joins TRBV10-3 to TRBJ2-1; tentative D call: TRBD1 (6 bases). V was shortened by 2 bases and J by 7 bases, with 18 bases between the two germline ends. The CDR3 loop spans 16 amino acids. Germline loops: CDR1 ENHRY, CDR2 SYGVKD. The CDR3 loop is CAISEPGQPSGNEQFF. In DNA, the CDR3 is TGTGCCATCAGTGAGCCCGGACAGCCCTCTGGAAATGAGCAGTTCTTC.

CDR3 protein: CASSFSGTGGFHEQFF. The CDR3 coding sequence is TGTGCCAGCAGCTTTTCCGGGACAGGGGGCTTCCATGAGCAGTTCTTC. The V call is TRBV7-2, the J call TRBJ2-1; 12 nucleotides agree with TRBD1. This CDR3 is built from 16 residues. V lost 3 bases to trimming and J lost 8 bases; unmatched junction nucleotides: 8. Germline-derived CDR1 and CDR2 are SGHTA and FQGNSA. The variable domain in full, with the rest retrieved from reference TRBV7-2 and TRBJ2-1, is GAGVSQSPSNKVTEKGKDVELRCDPISGHTALYWYRQSLGQGLEFLIYFQGNSAPDKSGLPSDRFSAERTGGSVSTLTIQRTQQEDSAVYLCASSFSGTGGFHEQFFGPGTRLTVL.

This clone was seen more than once but under ten times. The V and J genes are TRBV4-2 and TRBJ2-1, with a weak D call TRBD2 (6 bases). V was pared by 0 bases and J by 6 bases, with 12 bases between. The germline V gene has CDR1 LGHNA and CDR2 YNFKEQ. The CDR3 has 15 amino acids. The CDR3 spells CASSQDRLGGNEQFF. The CDR3 bases are TGTGCCAGCAGCCAAGATAGACTAGGAGGCAATGAGCAGTTCTTC.

This rearrangement joins TRBV7-3 to TRBJ2-2; TRBD2 matches at 10 bases. The CDR3 runs to 15 residues. Germline trimming cut 1 base from V and 5 bases from J; bases unmatched to any gene: 1. Germline V CDR1 and CDR2: SGHTA, FQGTGA. In DNA form, the CDR3 reads TGTGCCAGCAGCTTAAAAGCGGGAGGGACCGGGGAGCTGTTTTTT. It specifies CASSLKAGGTGELFF.

A single count supports this clone. V and J are TRBV6-1 and TRBJ2-5; 8 nucleotides match TRBD2. Germline V gene sequence: CDR1 MNHNS, CDR2 SASEGT. The ends lost 2 bases at V and 12 bases at J; junction bases unmatched: 14. The CDR3 sequence is 15 residues long. The CDR3 is CASSERLAGTTTEYF. CDR3 in DNA: TGTGCCAGCAGTGAAAGGTTAGCGGGAACGACCACCGAGTACTTC.

This clone appeared a few times. The chain joins TRBV6-6 to TRBJ2-1, with 8 bases matching TRBD1. The CDR3 spans 15 residues. CDR1 is MNHNY, CDR2 SVGAGI, per germline (reference sequence). V shed 5 bases and J 4 bases; nucleotides not matched to a gene: 7. As DNA, the CDR3 is TGTGCCAGCAGTCCCCGGGACAGGACTTACAATGAGCAGTTCTTC. Translating it yields CASSPRDRTYNEQFF.

The chain combines TRBV18 with TRBJ2-7; D gene unclear. The germline gives CDR1 KGHSH, CDR2 LQKENI. The V and J ends lost 3 bases and 2 bases respectively, with 14 bases between them. The length of the CDR3 is 15 residues. The CDR3 here is CASSPESAETYEQYF. The DNA for the CDR3 is TGTGCCAGCTCACCTGAATCGGCGGAGACCTACGAGCAGTACTTC.

V and J are TRBV4-2 and TRBJ2-1, with TRBD2 identical over 10 bases. Germline V gene data show CDR1 as LGHNA and CDR2 as YNFKEQ. V was pared by 1 base and J by 0 bases, with 9 bases of the junction left unmatched. The CDR3 extends over 19 amino acids. The CDR3 coding sequence is TGTGCCAGCAGCCAAGCGGTTCTAGCGGGAGTGGCCTCCTACAATGAGCAGTTCTTC. Its translation is CASSQAVLAGVASYNEQFF.

The chain is built from TRBV7-9 and TRBJ1-4, with D possibly TRBD1 on 6 matching bases. Germline-derived CDR1 and CDR2 are SEHNR and FQNEAQ (reference sequence). The V and J ends lost 1 base and 4 bases respectively, with 16 bases between them. The CDR3 sequence is 17 residues long. CDR3 nucleotides: TGTGCCAGCAGCTTAGTTTGGTCGGACAGAGATAATGAAAAACTGTTTTTT. This gives the protein CASSLVWSDRDNEKLFF.

The V gene is TRBV29-1, the J gene TRBJ2-6; 7 nucleotides agree with TRBD1. Trimming removed 7 bases from V and 2 bases from J; junction bases left unmatched: 2. CDR1 is SQVTM and CDR2 is ANQGSEA in the germline V gene. This CDR3 is built from 13 residues. The CDR3 reads CSATGAGANVLTF. CDR3 coding DNA: TGCAGCGCTACAGGGGCTGGGGCCAACGTCCTGACTTTC.

The rearrangement uses TRBV27 and TRBJ2-7; 9 bases fit TRBD2. The CDR3 is made up of 17 amino acids. V shed 3 bases and J 2 bases; nucleotides not matched to a gene: 11. Germline values: CDR1 MNHEY, CDR2 SMNVEV (reference sequence). Here the CDR3 DNA reads TGTGCCAGCAGTTTGGGGGCTAGCGGGGTCGCCGCCTACGAGCAGTACTTC. Protein sequence: CASSLGASGVAAYEQYF.

V and J are TRBV5-1 and TRBJ2-7; TRBD2 is a possible D gene (6 bases). Germline CDR1 and CDR2: SGHRS and YFSETQ. The CDR3 covers 13 residues. V lost 4 bases and J lost 5, with 13 bases in between. CDR3 sequence reads: CASSGGTVDEQYF. CDR3 bases: TGCGCCAGCAGCGGGGGGACTGTCGACGAGCAGTACTTC.

The chain combines TRBV18 with TRBJ2-1, with D possibly matching TRBD2 (6 bases). The germline CDR1 and CDR2 sequences are KGHSH and LQKENI. Between the trimmed V and J ends, which lost 6 bases and 0 bases, there was a span of 12 bases. There are 15 residues in the CDR3. CDR3 sequence reads: CASSPGLSSYNEQFF. In DNA, the CDR3 is TGTGCCAGCTCCCCGGGACTGAGCTCCTACAATGAGCAGTTCTTC.

This clone appeared a few times. The chain carries TRBV5-6 and TRBJ1-5; the D gene is possibly TRBD1 (5 bases). Germline V gene data show CDR1 as SGHDT and CDR2 as YYEEEE. The CDR3 has 16 amino acids. V was clipped by 0 bases and J by 2 bases, with 12 bases between them. CDR3 nucleotide sequence: TGTGCCAGCAGCTTGGGGGCCGGAGGGGGCAATCAGCCCCAGCATTTT. It codes for CASSLGAGGGNQPQHF.

This CDR3 reads CASSLGASYEQYF. CDR3 nucleotides: TGTGCCAGCAGCTTAGGAGCATCCTACGAGCAGTACTTC. This chain connects TRBV7-6 to TRBJ2-7; D is uncertain. The germline V gene encodes CDR1 SGHVS and CDR2 FNYEAQ. The V and J ends lost 1 base and 1 base respectively, with 5 bases between them. CDR3 length: 13 amino acids.

This sequence joins TRBV27 and TRBJ2-1; tentative D call: TRBD2 (5 bases). The ends were cut back, 5 bases at V and 0 bases at J, with 14 bases in the middle. The length of the CDR3 is 16 residues. The germline V gene encodes CDR1 MNHEY and CDR2 SMNVEV (reference sequence). DNA for the CDR3: TGTGCCAGCAGTACCCCCAGCGGAATCTCCTACAATGAGCAGTTCTTC. This gives the protein CASSTPSGISYNEQFF.

The chain joins TRBV18 to TRBJ2-7; TRBD1 matches 8 bases. Per the germline V gene, CDR1 is KGHSH and CDR2 is LQKENI. The V segment lost 5 bases and the J segment 2 bases; nucleotides outside the gene matches: 11. This CDR3 region has 16 residues. CDR3 sequence: CASSETRDRYTYEQYF. The DNA of the CDR3 is TGTGCCAGCTCAGAAACCCGGGACAGGTATACCTACGAGCAGTACTTC. The full variable domain, in which reference TRBV18 and TRBJ2-7 provide the parts outside the CDR3, is NAGVMQNPRHLVRRRGQEARLRCSPMKGHSHVYWYRQLPEEGLKFMVYLQKENIIDESGMPKERFSAEFPKEGPSILRIQQVVRGDSAAYFCASSETRDRYTYEQYFGPGTRLTVT.

The chain carries TRBV6-5 and TRBJ2-7, with D unresolved. Trimming pared 6 bases from V and 2 bases from J, leaving 14 bases between. The CDR3 totals 14 residues. The germline V gene has CDR1 MNHEY and CDR2 SVGAGI. The CDR3 sequence is CASSRGSLTYEQYF. CDR3 nucleotides: TGTGCCAGCAGCCGAGGATCCCTTACCTACGAGCAGTACTTC.

The rearrangement links TRBV19 to TRBJ2-4; possibly TRBD1 for D (5 bases). V lost 1 base, J lost 3 bases, and 10 bases lay in between. The CDR3 totals 15 residues. Germline V gene data show CDR1 as LNHDA and CDR2 as SQIVND (reference sequence). The CDR3 loop is CASSIVQGGKNIQYF. Here the CDR3 DNA reads TGTGCCAGTAGTATAGTTCAGGGCGGCAAAAACATTCAGTACTTC.

This chain uses TRBV4-1 with TRBJ1-5; D unresolved. The CDR3 contains 14 residues. CDR1 is MGHRA, CDR2 YSYEKL, per germline. V was cut by 4 bases and J by 3 bases, with 10 bases left in between. CDR3 residues: CASSLYTVNQPQHF. The DNA of the CDR3 is TGCGCCAGCAGCCTCTACACAGTCAATCAGCCCCAGCATTTT.

J is TRBJ2-2 and V is TRBV6-6, with 9 bases identical to TRBD1. The V and J ends lost 4 bases and 8 bases, in that order; junction bases with no gene match: 11. The germline V gene encodes CDR1 MNHNY and CDR2 SVGAGI (reference sequence). This CDR3 spans 16 amino acids. In DNA form, the CDR3 reads TGTGCCAGCAGTTCGTCCGGGACAGGGTTATCTGGGGAGCTGTTTTTT. Translated, it gives CASSSSGTGLSGELFF.

This clone was found once. V usage is TRBV4-1 and J usage is TRBJ1-1, with TRBD1 matching over 8 bases. V dropped 1 base and J dropped 7; count of bases not matched to a gene: 11. The germline CDR1 and CDR2 sequences are MGHRA and YSYEKL. The CDR3 consists of 16 residues. As DNA, the CDR3 is TGCGCCAGCAGCCAAGGGTCAGGGGGCATCTACAGTGAAGCTTTCTTT. Translating gives CASSQGSGGIYSEAFF.

Details on this clone: The same CDR3 also results from other DNA sequences found in this sample. The V and J genes are TRBV6-5 and TRBJ1-5, with D maybe TRBD1 (5 bases). Deletions cut 0 bases from V and 4 bases from J, with 7 bases between. Germline CDR1 and CDR2: MNHEY and SVGAGI. The CDR3 spans 14 residues. CDR3: CASSYSGGNQPQHF. The CDR3 DNA sequence: TGTGCCAGCAGTTACTCGGGGGGGAATCAGCCCCAGCATTTT.